The clone carrying this TCR beta chain was recorded a few times. What it binds is unknown. The data stem from a study of T-cell memory formation after mild COVID-19. General observations from the study: For contracting clones, CD4+ ones sat mainly in CM and EM, CD8+ in EMRA.

TCRdb recomputed calls from the 5' RACE reads with MiXCR, one row per CDR3 protein. The sample carries 200,000 to 250,000 distinct CDR3 sequences, roughly 15% recorded once. This CDR3 comprises 14 residues. The ends lost 5 bases at V and 5 bases at J; junction bases unmatched: 7. CDR1 and CDR2 from the germline V gene are MGHDK and SYGVNS. The clonotype originates from a man aged 18 to 29 who had mild COVID-19 (a few samples of this study predate the infection). Cell type and time point are not known. V gene TRBV25-1 combines with J gene TRBJ2-7; 9 nucleotides agree with TRBD1. Input material: PBMCs or a T cell subset sorted from them (not recorded which). Here the CDR3 DNA reads TGTGCCAGCAGTCCACAGGGGGCCTTGGACGAGCAGTACTTC. Translated, it gives CASSPQGALDEQYF.